These 17 T cell receptor beta chains originate from one sample sequenced in a study of T cell repertoires in cytomegalovirus infection. TCRdb reprocessed the reads via MiXCR and lists one record per CDR3 protein. This sample has a few hundred thousand distinct CDR3 sequences; around 13% occur once, and the top ten carry around 8.1%. Specimen: PBMCs. Source of these receptors: a human donor in good health (CMV status not recorded). Some clones in this sample may be carry-over from other donors' samples.

This clonotype was detected many times. The chain couples TRBV7-2 to TRBJ1-1; tentative D call: TRBD1 (5 bases). The CDR3 extends over 14 amino acids. Per the germline V gene, CDR1 is SGHTA and CDR2 is FQGNSA. Trimming took 2 bases from V and 4 from J, leaving 11 bases between them. CDR3 loop: CASSLISGGTEAFF. In DNA form, the CDR3 reads TGTGCCAGCAGCTTAATCTCGGGGGGCACTGAAGCTTTCTTT.

This clonotype was seen many times. The chain joins TRBV7-2 to TRBJ2-1; D is perhaps TRBD1 or TRBD2 (5 bases each). Germline V gives CDR1 SGHTA, CDR2 FQGNSA. V lost 3 bases, J lost 4 bases, and 16 bases lay in between. The CDR3 sequence is 16 residues long. The CDR3 nucleotides are TGTGCCAGCAGCTTGGCTGGGACCGCATCTTACAATGAGCAGTTCTTC. Amino acid sequence: CASSLAGTASYNEQFF.

This clonotype occurred many times. This chain joins TRBV7-9 and TRBJ2-7; 7 bases align to TRBD2. V lost 5 bases, J lost 2 bases, and 6 bases stayed unmatched. The germline CDR1 and CDR2 sequences are SEHNR and FQNEAQ (reference sequence). This CDR3 spans 14 amino acids. CDR3 in DNA: TGTGCCAGCAGCCAGGGACTATCGGCCTACGAGCAGTACTTC. This codes for CASSQGLSAYEQYF. Full variable domain (remainder filled in from reference TRBV7-9 and TRBJ2-7): DTGVSQNPRHKITKRGQNVTFRCDPISEHNRLYWYRQTLGQGPEFLTYFQNEAQLEKSRLLSDRFSAERPKGSFSTLEIQRTEQGDSAMYLCASSQGLSAYEQYFGPGTRLTVT.

The rearrangement joins TRBV6-6 to TRBJ2-5; 7 bases are a match to TRBD1. The CDR3 sequence is 14 residues long. J lost 1 base, V lost 4 bases, and 3 bases had no gene match. Germline V gene sequence: CDR1 MNHNY, CDR2 SVGAGI (reference sequence). The CDR3 reads CASSSTGVQETQYF. The CDR3 bases are TGTGCCAGCAGTTCAACAGGGGTCCAAGAGACCCAGTACTTC.

The chain recombines TRBV23-1 with TRBJ1-5; no definite D call. TRBV23-1 is known as an ORF, though its function is uncertain. The CDR3 loop spans 12 amino acids. Trimming removed 2 bases from V and 9 bases from J, with 8 bases in between. This CDR3 is CASSQMTAPQHF. In DNA, the CDR3 is TGCGCCAGCAGTCAAATGACCGCGCCCCAGCATTTT.

This clonotype was seen ten or more times. V and J are TRBV7-9 and TRBJ1-2; D gene uncertain. This CDR3 spans 15 amino acids. Looked up from germline, CDR1 is SEHNR and CDR2 is FQNEAQ (reference sequence). V lost 5 bases and J lost 5, with 18 bases in between. The CDR3 region is CASSPPDRERYGYTF. The CDR3 bases are TGTGCCAGCAGCCCCCCGGACCGTGAAAGATATGGCTACACCTTC. The full variable domain, in which reference TRBV7-9 and TRBJ1-2 provide the parts outside the CDR3, is DTGVSQNPRHKITKRGQNVTFRCDPISEHNRLYWYRQTLGQGPEFLTYFQNEAQLEKSRLLSDRFSAERPKGSFSTLEIQRTEQGDSAMYLCASSPPDRERYGYTFGSGTRLTVV.

This clonotype has ten or more counts. V and J are TRBV27 and TRBJ2-1, with 12 nucleotides matching TRBD2. V was pared by 2 bases and J by 6 bases, with 14 bases of the junction left unmatched. The CDR3 covers 19 residues. In germline, CDR1 is MNHEY, CDR2 SMNVEV (reference sequence). CDR3 in amino acids: CASSLPGTSGPLGGNEQFF. The CDR3 DNA reads TGTGCCAGCAGTTTACCCGGGACTAGCGGGCCCCTCGGGGGCAATGAGCAGTTCTTC.

The chain uses TRBV6-5 and TRBJ1-1; D uncertain. V lost 2 bases and J 4 bases, leaving 11 bases between the germline ends. CDR3 length: 14 residues. Germline V gene data show CDR1 as MNHEY and CDR2 as SVGAGI. The CDR3 DNA sequence: TGTGCCAGCAGTTACGACTTACTCCTCACTGAAGCTTTCTTT. It yields the protein CASSYDLLLTEAFF.

This clonotype was seen repeatedly, ten times or more. This chain joins TRBV6-2 or TRBV6-3 and TRBJ2-1, with D perhaps matching TRBD2 (5 bases). V was pared by 2 bases and J by 7 bases, with 12 bases between. CDR1 MNHEY and CDR2 SVGEGT come from the germline V gene. The CDR3 consists of 14 residues. CDR3 sequence reads: CASSYGLALNEQFF. Here the CDR3 DNA reads TGTGCCAGCAGTTACGGGCTAGCCTTAAATGAGCAGTTCTTC.

This clonotype was counted ten times or more. This sequence joins TRBV25-1 and TRBJ1-4; the D gene is possibly TRBD1 (6 bases). This CDR3 is 15 amino acids long. Germline V gene lookup returns CDR1 MGHDK and CDR2 SYGVNS. V was trimmed by 4 bases and J by 7 bases, leaving 16 bases between them. Written as DNA, the CDR3 is TGTGCCAGCAGTGCCCCCAGGGGCGGGAGTGAAAAACTGTTTTTT. Protein: CASSAPRGGSEKLFF.

There are many counts of this clonotype. The chain recombines TRBV7-2 with TRBJ2-1; D gene uncertain. The CDR3 loop spans 15 amino acids. CDR1 and CDR2 from the germline V gene are SGHTA and FQGNSA. Deletions cut 1 base from V and 2 bases from J, with 9 bases between. The DNA for the CDR3 is TGTGCCAGCAGCTTAGTGCCTTGGACCTACAATGAGCAGTTCTTC. Its protein is CASSLVPWTYNEQFF.

The gene calls are TRBV28 and TRBJ1-1; no clear D. CDR3 length equals 12 residues. Trimming pared 8 bases from V and 0 bases from J, leaving 7 bases between. Looked up from germline, CDR1 is MDHEN and CDR2 is SYDVKM. The CDR3 region is CASRGVNTEAFF. The DNA of the CDR3 is TGTGCCAGCCGCGGGGTGAACACTGAAGCTTTCTTT.

The chain joins TRBV13 to TRBJ1-6; TRBD1 is a possible D gene (5 bases). In germline, CDR1 is PRHDT, CDR2 FYEKMQ (reference sequence). The length of the CDR3 is 17 residues. Trimming removed 6 bases at V and 7 bases at J, with 22 bases between. CDR3 sequence reads: CASSSGRWAGGNSPLHF. DNA of the CDR3: TGTGCCAGCAGTTCGGGTCGTTGGGCGGGGGGGAATTCACCCCTCCACTTT.

In its sample, this clonotype was seen a few times. The J gene is TRBJ2-3, the V gene TRBV5-4; D is possibly TRBD2 (6 bases). The CDR3 loop spans 15 amino acids. Trimming took off 1 base at V and 1 base at J, with 10 bases between the two ends. Per the germline V gene, CDR1 is SGHNT and CDR2 is YYREEE (reference sequence). This CDR3 reads CASSLRRGRTDTQYF. The CDR3 DNA reads TGTGCCAGCAGCTTGCGGCGGGGACGCACAGATACGCAGTATTTT.

This clonotype was recorded a few times. DNA of the CDR3: TGCGCCAGCAGCCGCACCGGGAGCGGGACCTACGAGCAGTACTTC. Its protein is CASSRTGSGTYEQYF. The chain links TRBV4-3 to TRBJ2-7; the match to TRBD2 covers 7 bases. V gave up 4 bases and J gave up 2 bases; unmatched junction bases: 8. Per the germline V gene, CDR1 is LGHNA and CDR2 is YSLEER. The CDR3 is 15 residues long.

This clonotype was detected ten times or more. The chain is built from TRBV12-3 or TRBV12-4 and TRBJ1-2; D remains ambiguous. Trimming removed 3 bases at V and 3 bases at J, with 11 bases between. The CDR3 length is 14 residues. DNA of the CDR3: TGTGCCAGCAGTTTTCGACTGGTTGACTATGGCTACACCTTC. Amino acid sequence: CASSFRLVDYGYTF.

The chain couples TRBV20-1 to TRBJ2-1; D is perhaps TRBD1 or TRBD2 (5 bases each). Deletions cut 3 bases from V and 8 bases from J, with 17 bases between. This CDR3 is built from 14 residues. Germline-derived CDR1 and CDR2 are DFQATT and SNEGSKA (reference sequence). The DNA for the CDR3 is TGCAGTGCTAGGGCCTCTCGGGGCTTGGATGAGCAGTTCTTC. It yields the protein CSARASRGLDEQFF.